The source of this TCR beta chain is a study of identical twins. General observations from the study: Invariant populations such as MAIT and iNKT cells could partly muddle zero-insertion analyses.

TCRdb re-derived calls from the 5' RACE reads in MiXCR, one entry per CDR3 protein. The sample consists of 300,000 or so distinct CDR3 sequences, just under 9.5% of them appearing once. Between the trimmed V and J ends, which lost 4 bases and 2 bases, there was a span of 21 bases. The CDR3 runs to 16 residues. Germline CDR1 and CDR2: SQVTM and ANQGSEA. This clonotype was recorded many times. The antigen remains undetermined. These same data were also listed under a study on yellow fever vaccine responses in identical twins.

The TCR was taken from a woman aged 18-29 years in good health. The V and J genes are TRBV29-1 and TRBJ2-7; possibly TRBD1 or TRBD2 for D (6 bases each). The sample comprised CD8+ T cells sorted from blood. CDR3 DNA sequence: TGCAGCGTTGTAGCCCCTTTGAGGGGGGAAACCTACGAGCAGTACTTC. Amino acids: CSVVAPLRGETYEQYF.